This TCR beta chain was recorded in a study of blood T cell repertoires in COVID-19. Study summary: Acute and convalescent COVID-19 specimens originated in the United States, Italy and Spain.

This clone was seen only a few times. Germline V gene lookup returns CDR1 SGHDT and CDR2 YYEEEE. This CDR3 contains 13 residues. V dropped 4 bases and J dropped 0 bases, with 8 bases sitting between them. Clinical histories supplied by participants themselves formed the basis of cohort assignment. TCRdb keeps only in-frame clones here, not all; method: immunoSEQ multiplex PCR. The data contain about 270,000 clones, 85% to 90% of them seen just once; the ten biggest clones take up about 4%. The origin of this receptor is a woman aged 30 to 39 with acute COVID-19. The J gene is TRBJ2-7, the V gene TRBV5-6, with a possible D match to TRBD1 (6 bases). Sequencing was done on a sample of PBMCs or T cells enriched from blood (not recorded which). CDR3 nucleotides: TGTGCCAGCAGCCAGGACAGCTCCTACGAGCAGTACTTC. This gives the protein CASSQDSSYEQYF.